This is a list of T cell receptor beta chains from one sample in a study of blood T cell repertoires in COVID-19. Some clones are missing from TCRdb's copy, which holds only in-frame ones; the method was immunoSEQ multiplex PCR. The sample lists just over 250,000 clones, 80% to 90% occurring once. Sequencing was carried out using peripheral blood. Receptors were obtained from a woman in her seventies with COVID-19, enrolled during active disease. Each CDR3 is given with its conserved first and last residue. The D gene is left open where the match is weak. Size values are once, few and many counts, or a class for expanded clones, and some rows have none.

d_call	j_call	clone_size	v_call	cdr3_aa	cdr3_nt
TRBD1	TRBJ1-4	NA	TRBV7-9	CASSLHTGTVRTNEKLFF	TGTGCCAGCAGCCTACATACCGGGACAGTTAGAACTAATGAAAAACTGTTTTTT
TRBD1	TRBJ1-2	NA	TRBV30	CAWTQRRTGTAYGYTF	TGTGCCTGGACCCAACGCAGGACAGGGACGGCCTATGGCTACACCTTC
TRBD1	TRBJ2-7	few	TRBV19	CASSIDYPRQGGEQYF	TGTGCCAGTAGTATAGATTACCCGCGACAGGGTGGTGAGCAGTACTTC
NA	TRBJ2-5	NA	TRBV2	CASSASRGGETQYF	TGTGCCAGCAGTGCCTCCAGGGGAGGGGAGACCCAGTACTTC
NA	TRBJ1-1	few	TRBV3-1/TRBV3-2	CASSLQGWGTEAFF	TGTGCCAGCAGCTTACAGGGTTGGGGCACTGAAGCTTTCTTT
NA	TRBJ1-5	NA	TRBV6-1	CASSERGGLKRGPQHF	TGTGCCAGCAGTGAGAGGGGGGGGCTCAAAAGGGGTCCCCAGCATTTT
NA	TRBJ1-1	few	TRBV18	CASSPQDGAFF	TGTGCCAGCTCACCTCAGGATGGAGCTTTCTTT
NA	TRBJ2-2	NA	TRBV15	CATSRSPLELFF	TGTGCCACCAGCAGATCCCCCTTGGAGCTGTTTTTT
TRBD1	TRBJ1-1	NA	TRBV29-1	CSVGQGLNTEAFF	TGCAGCGTAGGACAGGGACTGAACACTGAAGCTTTCTTT
NA	TRBJ1-3	NA	TRBV4-3	CASSQETGSGNTIYF	TGCGCCAGCAGCCAAGAGACAGGCTCTGGAAACACCATATATTTT
TRBD2	TRBJ2-7	NA	TRBV3-1/TRBV3-2	CASSQDTGGPWEQYF	TGTGCCAGCAGCCAAGATACGGGAGGGCCATGGGAGCAGTACTTC
NA	TRBJ1-2	NA	TRBV28	CASRPGLYGYTF	TGTGCCAGCAGGCCGGGACTCTATGGCTACACCTTC
TRBD2	TRBJ2-2	NA	TRBV7-6	CASSARTSGNSAGELFF	TGTGCCAGCAGCGCCCGGACTAGCGGGAATTCGGCCGGGGAGCTGTTTTTT
NA	TRBJ2-7	NA	TRBV6-1	CASSDRGPSSYEQYF	TGTGCCAGCAGTGACAGGGGCCCCAGCTCCTACGAGCAGTACTTC
NA	TRBJ2-1	NA	TRBV7-9	CASSATQGNEQFF	TGTGCCAGCAGCGCGACACAGGGTAACGAGCAGTTCTTC
NA	TRBJ1-3	NA	TRBV18	CASSPRVRGSSGNTIYF	TGTGCCAGCTCACCACGGGTGCGGGGCAGCTCTGGAAACACCATATATTTT
NA	TRBJ2-7	NA	TRBV10-3	CAIRRDGDEQYF	TGTGCCATCAGGCGGGACGGGGACGAGCAGTACTTC
TRBD1	TRBJ1-5	many	TRBV7-8	CASSPGTGGKQPQHF	TGTGCCAGCAGCCCCGGGACAGGGGGTAAGCAGCCCCAGCATTTT
NA	TRBJ1-2	NA	TRBV11-2	CASSSWRVEDGYTF	TGTGCCAGCAGCTCCTGGCGGGTGGAGGATGGCTACACCTTC
NA	TRBJ2-7	NA	TRBV6-2/TRBV6-3	CASSYEGPSYEQYF	TGTGCCAGCAGTTACGAGGGCCCCTCCTACGAGCAGTACTTC
NA	TRBJ2-7	NA	TRBV18	CASSPPTGADEQYF	TGTGCCAGCTCACCACCAACGGGAGCGGATGAGCAGTACTTC
NA	TRBJ2-7	once	TRBV5-4	CASSLGRSAYEQYF	TGTGCCAGCAGCTTGGGCAGATCAGCGTACGAGCAGTACTTC
NA	TRBJ2-3	NA	TRBV5-1	CASSLNRPRMDTQYF	TGCGCCAGCAGCTTAAACAGGCCGCGAATGGATACGCAGTATTTT
NA	TRBJ1-5	NA	TRBV24-1	CATSDWQGNQPQHF	TGTGCCACCAGTGATTGGCAGGGCAATCAGCCCCAGCATTTT
NA	TRBJ1-2	NA	TRBV5-1	CASSLRGTYGYTF	TGCGCCAGCAGCTTAAGGGGGACCTATGGCTACACCTTC
NA	TRBJ2-5	NA	TRBV7-2	CASTLLPQETQYF	TGTGCCAGCACCCTCCTACCTCAAGAGACCCAGTACTTC
NA	TRBJ1-6	NA	TRBV5-5	CASSPDGSSYNSPLHF	TGTGCCAGCAGCCCCGACGGGAGCTCCTATAATTCACCCCTCCACTTT
TRBD1	TRBJ2-2	NA	TRBV12-5	CASGQGGLTGELFF	TGTGCTAGTGGACAAGGGGGCCTCACCGGGGAGCTGTTTTTT
TRBD2	TRBJ2-7	NA	TRBV27	CASWAAGGPNEQYF	TGTGCCAGCTGGGCAGCGGGAGGCCCCAACGAGCAGTACTTC
NA	TRBJ1-1	NA	TRBV11-2	CASSQDRLLHGEAFF	TGTGCCAGCAGCCAGGACAGATTACTTCACGGTGAAGCTTTCTTT
TRBD1	TRBJ1-6	once	TRBV7-8	CASSLGQGAEPLHF	TGTGCCAGCAGCTTAGGGCAGGGGGCGGAACCCCTCCACTTT
TRBD2	TRBJ2-7	NA	TRBV3-1/TRBV3-2	CASSQGPGGEQYF	TGTGCCAGCAGCCAAGGCCCCGGGGGGGAGCAGTACTTC
NA	TRBJ1-5	once	TRBV24-1	CATGQSDNQPQHF	TGTGCCACCGGACAGTCAGATAATCAGCCCCAGCATTTT
NA	TRBJ1-3	NA	TRBV19	CASSQRDSGNTIYF	TGTGCCAGTAGCCAACGGGACTCTGGAAACACCATATATTTT
TRBD2	TRBJ2-3	NA	TRBV9	CASSKGLATTDTQYF	TGTGCCAGCAGCAAGGGACTAGCGACCACAGATACGCAGTATTTT
TRBD2	TRBJ2-1	NA	TRBV5-5	CASSSYGLAGGPGRNEQFF	TGTGCCAGCAGCTCATACGGACTAGCGGGAGGACCCGGCCGCAATGAGCAGTTCTTC
TRBD1	TRBJ2-7	NA	TRBV6-5	CASRTGDEQYF	TGTGCCAGTAGGACAGGGGACGAGCAGTACTTC
TRBD1	TRBJ1-2	NA	TRBV11-3	CASSQGAGSYGYTF	TGTGCCAGCAGCCAGGGGGCAGGAAGCTATGGCTACACCTTC
NA	TRBJ1-2	NA	TRBV6-5	CASSSTGYGYTF	TGTGCCAGCAGTTCGACGGGCTATGGCTACACCTTC
TRBD1	TRBJ2-7	NA	TRBV28	CASSRDRGYEQYF	TGTGCCAGCAGTCGGGACAGGGGTTACGAGCAGTACTTC
NA	TRBJ1-6	NA	TRBV3-1/TRBV3-2	CASSQDRDTPLHF	TGTGCCAGCAGCCAAGATAGGGACACACCCCTCCACTTT
NA	TRBJ2-1	NA	TRBV6-1	CASSELRQAYNEQFF	TGTGCCAGCAGTGAATTGAGGCAAGCCTACAATGAGCAGTTCTTC
TRBD2	TRBJ2-3	NA	TRBV28	CASSLIVTSGSTDTQYF	TGTGCCAGCAGTTTGATAGTAACTAGCGGGAGCACAGATACGCAGTATTTT
NA	TRBJ2-7	NA	TRBV19	CASSYDSVGYEQYF	TGTGCCAGTAGTTATGACAGCGTAGGGTACGAGCAGTACTTC
TRBD1	TRBJ2-7	once	TRBV6-6	CASSSPPGQVAYEQYF	TGTGCCAGCAGTTCCCCCCCGGGACAGGTTGCCTACGAGCAGTACTTC